These T cell receptor beta chains were read from a single sample in a study of blood T cell repertoires in COVID-19. The assay was immunoSEQ multiplex PCR, and TCRdb's table has in-frame clones only and misses some. The sample lists about 67,000 clones, around 86% seen once, with around 7.9% in the top ten. Sequenced input: peripheral blood. Source of these receptors: a man aged 50 to 59 with active COVID-19. Both conserved end residues are part of each CDR3. Each record gives: V gene, D gene, J gene, clone size, CDR3 protein, CDR3 DNA. A D gene is named only where the DNA matches it firmly. Clone size is shown for a subset of rows, as once, few, many or a class of expanded clone.

v_gene: TRBV6-1
d_gene: TRBD2
j_gene: TRBJ2-1
abundance: once
CDR3aa: CASSGPRLARSGEQFF
CDR3nt: TGTGCCAGCAGTGGGCCGAGACTAGCCCGGTCGGGTGAGCAGTTCTTC

v_gene: TRBV5-4
d_gene: TRBD1
j_gene: TRBJ1-6
abundance: few
CDR3aa: CASSLAGQGVAPLHF
CDR3nt: TGTGCCAGCAGCTTGGCGGGGCAGGGGGTAGCACCCCTCCACTTT

v_gene: TRBV10-3
d_gene: TRBD2
j_gene: TRBJ2-3
abundance: NA
CDR3aa: CAISATQGGAGATTDTQYF
CDR3nt: TGTGCCATCAGTGCGACCCAGGGTGGAGCGGGGGCCACCACAGATACGCAGTATTTT

v_gene: TRBV5-1
d_gene: TRBD2
j_gene: TRBJ2-1
abundance: NA
CDR3aa: CASRTGLAGGSSYNEQFF
CDR3nt: TGCGCCAGCAGAACGGGACTAGCGGGGGGAAGCTCCTACAATGAGCAGTTCTTC

v_gene: TRBV7-3
d_gene: NA
j_gene: TRBJ2-1
abundance: NA
CDR3aa: CASSPRLHSYNEQFF
CDR3nt: TGTGCCAGCAGCCCTCGACTCCACTCCTACAATGAGCAGTTCTTC

v_gene: TRBV9
d_gene: TRBD1
j_gene: TRBJ1-2
abundance: NA
CDR3aa: CASSVVVGTDQYSNYGYTF
CDR3nt: TGTGCCAGCAGCGTAGTAGTCGGGACAGACCAATACTCTAACTATGGCTACACCTTC

v_gene: TRBV18
d_gene: TRBD1
j_gene: TRBJ1-1
abundance: NA
CDR3aa: CASSQYQGGITEAFF
CDR3nt: TGTGCCAGCTCACAATATCAGGGGGGAATCACTGAAGCTTTCTTT

v_gene: TRBV9
d_gene: TRBD2
j_gene: TRBJ2-2
abundance: NA
CDR3aa: CASSAGLADNTGELFF
CDR3nt: TGTGCCAGCAGCGCGGGGCTAGCGGATAACACCGGGGAGCTGTTTTTT

v_gene: TRBV30
d_gene: NA
j_gene: TRBJ1-1
abundance: few
CDR3aa: CAWSVDRQEAFF
CDR3nt: TGTGCCTGGAGTGTAGACAGGCAGGAAGCTTTCTTT

v_gene: TRBV27
d_gene: TRBD1
j_gene: TRBJ2-7
abundance: NA
CDR3aa: CASSARQGAPRDEQYF
CDR3nt: TGTGCCAGCAGTGCCAGACAGGGGGCGCCCCGTGACGAGCAGTACTTC

v_gene: TRBV4-1
d_gene: NA
j_gene: TRBJ1-2
abundance: NA
CDR3aa: CASSQEPQAGYTF
CDR3nt: TGCGCCAGCAGCCAAGAACCTCAGGCTGGCTACACCTTC

v_gene: TRBV7-9
d_gene: TRBD1
j_gene: TRBJ2-6
abundance: NA
CDR3aa: CASSSPSGQGTGGANVLTF
CDR3nt: TGTGCCAGCAGTTCCCCTTCGGGACAGGGTACTGGTGGGGCCAACGTCCTGACTTTC

v_gene: TRBV11-2
d_gene: TRBD2
j_gene: TRBJ2-1
abundance: NA
CDR3aa: CASSLGSGGANEQFF
CDR3nt: TGTGCCAGCAGCTTAGGCAGCGGGGGCGCAAATGAGCAGTTCTTC

v_gene: TRBV27
d_gene: TRBD1
j_gene: TRBJ1-1
abundance: NA
CDR3aa: CASSPTGAGTEAFF
CDR3nt: TGTGCCAGCAGCCCGACAGGGGCTGGAACTGAAGCTTTCTTT

v_gene: TRBV3-1/TRBV3-2
d_gene: NA
j_gene: TRBJ1-1
abundance: NA
CDR3aa: CASSPKGVLPEAFF
CDR3nt: TGTGCCAGCAGCCCCAAAGGGGTATTACCTGAAGCTTTCTTT